This paragraph covers one T cell receptor beta chain sequence. This sample stems from a study of blood T cell repertoires in COVID-19. Overall study: PBMCs, B-cell-depleted T cells, or T cells provided the cDNA or gDNA that made up the material.

In the original processing: Counts of nucleated cells, estimated from reference gene primer amplification, were obtained. The table came from immunoSEQ multiplex PCR; TCRdb's copy has only in-frame clones and leaves some out. The DNA gave D and trimming, while V, J and clone size come from that table. The table records about 140,000 clones, 60% to 85% of them present only once. The germline CDR1 and CDR2 sequences are LNHDA and SQIVND (reference sequence). After removal of 6 bases from V and 5 bases from J, the junction contained 7 bases not matched to a gene. The CDR3 length is 14 residues. The source material was peripheral blood. J is TRBJ1-5 and V is TRBV19; TRBD1 matches at 7 bases. The clonotype originates from a woman aged 80 or over with active or convalescent COVID-19. The CDR3 is CASSRDSAYQPQHF. In DNA, the CDR3 is TGTGCCAGTAGCAGGGACAGCGCTTATCAGCCCCAGCATTTT.